The 32 T cell receptor beta chains below all came from one sample that was sequenced in a study of blood T cell repertoires in COVID-19. Sequencing was performed with immunoSEQ multiplex PCR; in TCRdb, only in-frame clones are kept and a portion is missing. The sample lists 300,000 to 400,000 clones; roughly nine tenths were seen once. Sequencing was done on a sample of peripheral blood. The receptors come from a woman aged 25 to 45 with COVID-19, enrolled during active disease.

V and J are TRBV5-1 and TRBJ1-1, with D maybe TRBD1 (6 bases). Trimming took off 4 bases at V and 3 bases at J, with 16 bases between the two ends. The CDR3 loop spans 15 amino acids. Germline-derived CDR1 and CDR2 are SGHRS and YFSETQ. In DNA form, the CDR3 reads TGCGCCAGCAGCCCAGACGGGGGGCGGCACACTGAAGCTTTCTTT. This encodes CASSPDGGRHTEAFF.

V usage is TRBV2 and J usage is TRBJ2-3; 7 bases align to TRBD1. V was pared by 6 bases and J by 3 bases, with 12 bases of the junction left unmatched. The length of the CDR3 is 16 residues. From germline, CDR1 is SNHLY and CDR2 FYNNEI. The DNA for the CDR3 is TGTGCCAGCAGCGGGGACAGTGGTGCCATGACAGATACGCAGTATTTT. This gives the protein CASSGDSGAMTDTQYF. Together with reference TRBV2 and TRBJ2-3, the CDR3 gives the full variable domain: EPEVTQTPSHQVTQMGQEVILRCVPISNHLYFYWYRQILGQKVEFLVSFYNNEISEKSEIFDDQFSVERPDGSNFTLKIRSTKLEDSAMYFCASSGDSGAMTDTQYFGPGTRLTVL.

A note on this clone: This sample also contains other DNA sequences that code for the same CDR3. The V call is TRBV7-2, the J call TRBJ1-1; D is unclear. Germline-derived CDR1 and CDR2 are SGHTA and FQGNSA. This CDR3 has 15 amino acids. V was clipped by 1 base and J by 1 base, with 10 bases between them. DNA of the CDR3: TGTGCCAGCAGCTTAGGAGCCGTTGGGAACACTGAAGCTTTCTTT. Encoded protein: CASSLGAVGNTEAFF.

CDR3 protein: CASSLRDRDYGYTF. DNA of the CDR3: TGTGCCAGTAGTCTCCGGGACAGGGACTATGGCTACACCTTC. The gene calls are TRBV19 and TRBJ1-2; 9 bases are a match to TRBD1. CDR3 length equals 14 residues. Germline V gene data show CDR1 as LNHDA and CDR2 as SQIVND (reference sequence). V gave up 5 bases and J gave up 3 bases; unmatched junction bases: 4.

This clone was picked up one time. V is TRBV14 and J is TRBJ1-5; tentative D call: TRBD1 (6 bases). The CDR3 extends over 16 amino acids. Germline loops: CDR1 SGHDN, CDR2 FVKESK. Trimming cost V 0 bases and J 6 bases, with 15 bases left between them. As DNA, the CDR3 is TGTGCCAGCAGCCAAGATAGGGGGTCATGGCTTCAGCCCCAGCATTTT. Translating it yields CASSQDRGSWLQPQHF.

The rearrangement links TRBV5-4 to TRBJ2-3, with TRBD2 matching over 13 bases. Germline V gene lookup returns CDR1 SGHNT and CDR2 YYREEE (reference sequence). The length of the CDR3 is 17 residues. The V gene end was trimmed by 0 bases and the J gene end by 3 bases; junction bases not matched to a gene: 4. The CDR3 is CASSLAMGLAGTDTQYF. In nucleotides, the CDR3 is TGTGCCAGCAGCTTGGCCATGGGACTAGCGGGAACAGATACGCAGTATTTT.

The rearrangement uses TRBV4-2 and TRBJ2-2; 11 nucleotides agree with TRBD2. CDR3 length: 17 amino acids. V lost 1 base to trimming and J lost 7 bases; unmatched junction nucleotides: 8. Germline V gene data show CDR1 as LGHNA and CDR2 as YNFKEQ. CDR3 loop: CASSQGPGLAGIGELFF. The CDR3 DNA sequence: TGTGCCAGCAGCCAAGGGCCAGGACTAGCGGGCATCGGGGAGCTGTTTTTT.

This chain connects TRBV5-4 to TRBJ1-5; 7 nucleotides line up with TRBD1. The ends lost 4 bases at V and 1 base at J; junction bases unmatched: 8. Germline CDR1 reads SGHNT; CDR2 reads YYREEE (reference sequence). This CDR3 region has 16 residues. The CDR3 DNA sequence: TGTGCCAGCAGCCAAGGGGGCACAGTGAGCAATCAGCCCCAGCATTTT. Translation: CASSQGGTVSNQPQHF.

V is TRBV19 and J is TRBJ1-2; D is perhaps TRBD1 (6 bases). The CDR3 consists of 15 residues. Germline assignment: CDR1 LNHDA and CDR2 SQIVND (reference sequence). V was pared by 4 bases and J by 2 bases, with 14 bases between. The CDR3: CASSTRTATNYGYTF. CDR3 DNA sequence: TGTGCCAGTAGTACCCGGACAGCGACGAACTATGGCTACACCTTC. The entire variable domain, with the rest obtained from reference TRBV19 and TRBJ1-2, is as follows: DGGITQSPKYLFRKEGQNVTLSCEQNLNHDAMYWYRQDPGQGLRLIYYSQIVNDFQKGDIAEGYSVSREKKESFPLTVTSAQKNPTAFYLCASSTRTATNYGYTFGSGTRLTVV.

The chain links TRBV28 to TRBJ1-5; 9 nucleotides line up with TRBD1. Germline V gene lookup returns CDR1 MDHEN and CDR2 SYDVKM. This CDR3 is 17 amino acids long. V gave up 0 bases and J gave up 3 bases; unmatched junction bases: 6. CDR3 region: CASSLWGTGLNNQPQHF. The CDR3 DNA follows: TGTGCCAGCAGTTTATGGGGGACAGGGTTGAACAATCAGCCCCAGCATTTT. Together with reference TRBV28 and TRBJ1-5, the CDR3 gives the full variable domain: DVKVTQSSRYLVKRTGEKVFLECVQDMDHENMFWYRQDPGLGLRLIYFSYDVKMKEKGDIPEGYSVSREKKERFSLILESASTNQTSMYLCASSLWGTGLNNQPQHFGDGTRLSIL.

This rearrangement joins TRBV24-1 to TRBJ2-5; weak D call: TRBD1 (6 bases). Germline values: CDR1 KGHDR, CDR2 SFDVKD. The CDR3 is 15 residues long. Deletions cut 3 bases from V and 3 bases from J, with 13 bases between. The CDR3 loop reads CATSDPGVREETQYF. The CDR3 DNA reads TGTGCCACCAGTGATCCAGGGGTCAGAGAAGAGACCCAGTACTTC.

V gene TRBV6-5 combines with J gene TRBJ1-2; TRBD1 aligns across 12 bases. With 2 bases clipped from V and 5 bases from J, the junction kept 6 bases outside the gene matches. The CDR3 runs 16 residues. Germline CDR1 is MNHEY and CDR2 is SVGAGI. The CDR3 spells CASSYQGDRGLYGYTF. CDR3 bases: TGTGCCAGCAGTTACCAAGGGGACAGGGGGCTGTATGGCTACACCTTC.

The V call is TRBV27, the J call TRBJ1-5; 10 bases are shared with TRBD1. Germline trimming cut 6 bases from V and 4 bases from J; bases unmatched to any gene: 6. This CDR3 region has 15 residues. CDR1 is MNHEY, CDR2 SMNVEV, per germline (reference sequence). The DNA for the CDR3 is TGTGCCAGCAGACTGACAGGGGGCAGGAATCAGCCCCAGCATTTT. Translated, it gives CASRLTGGRNQPQHF.

Comments on this clone: Other DNA sequences of this sample code for an identical CDR3. The genes are TRBV2 and TRBJ1-1; 8 bases align to TRBD1. V trimming: 8 bases; J trimming: 2 bases; junction bases outside the gene matches: 4. Germline V gives CDR1 SNHLY, CDR2 FYNNEI. The CDR3 consists of 13 residues. CDR3 region: CASSDRGNTEAFF. As DNA, the CDR3 is TGTGCCAGCTCTGACAGGGGTAACACTGAAGCTTTCTTT.

The chain has TRBV2 and TRBJ2-7, with TRBD2 identical over 10 bases. Per germline, CDR1 SNHLY and CDR2 FYNNEI. The CDR3 spans 15 residues. With V trimmed by 5 bases and J by 5 bases, 9 bases remained unmatched. CDR3 amino acids: CASSPIAGGTDEQYF. In DNA, the CDR3 is TGTGCCAGCAGTCCCATAGCGGGAGGTACCGACGAGCAGTACTTC.

The CDR3 coding sequence is TGTGCCAGCAGTTCAACCAGGGTAGGGGGTGAAGCTTTCTTT. It encodes CASSSTRVGGEAFF. The chain has TRBV27 and TRBJ1-1; a weak D match, TRBD1 (6 bases). The CDR3 has 14 residues. V dropped 4 bases and J dropped 7 bases, with 16 bases sitting between them. Germline V lookup: CDR1 MNHEY, CDR2 SMNVEV (reference sequence).

This chain links TRBV27 with TRBJ2-5; 7 bases line up with TRBD2. Trimming cost V 6 bases and J 4 bases; bases outside gene matches: 11. Germline lookup yields CDR1 MNHEY and CDR2 SMNVEV (reference sequence). CDR3 length: 15 residues. This CDR3 is CASSQLASMAETQYF. Written as DNA, the CDR3 is TGTGCCAGCAGCCAACTAGCGAGTATGGCAGAGACCCAGTACTTC.

The sample holds a few counts of this clone. V gene TRBV7-9 combines with J gene TRBJ1-3; 7 nucleotides line up with TRBD1. There are 15 residues in the CDR3. Germline CDR1 reads SEHNR; CDR2 reads FQNEAQ (reference sequence). The junction had 0 bases not matched to a gene; V was cut back by 1 base and J by 0 bases. CDR3 region: CASSLGQGSGNTIYF. The CDR3 coding sequence is TGTGCCAGCAGCTTAGGACAGGGCTCTGGAAACACCATATATTTT. Using reference TRBV7-9 and TRBJ1-3 for the parts outside the CDR3, the full variable domain is DTGVSQNPRHKITKRGQNVTFRCDPISEHNRLYWYRQTLGQGPEFLTYFQNEAQLEKSRLLSDRFSAERPKGSFSTLEIQRTEQGDSAMYLCASSLGQGSGNTIYFGEGSWLTVV.

The chain has TRBV20-1 and TRBJ2-7; D might be TRBD1 (5 bases). The V end was cut by 3 bases, the J end by 3 bases, with 21 bases between. CDR1 and CDR2 (germline): DFQATT, SNEGSKA (reference sequence). This CDR3 is 16 amino acids long. CDR3 residues: CSASGPGISYGYEQYF. Here the CDR3 DNA reads TGCAGTGCTAGTGGTCCAGGGATAAGCTATGGCTACGAGCAGTACTTC.

The chain is built from TRBV11-2 and TRBJ1-6; D is ambiguous. The CDR3 is made up of 15 amino acids. V lost 4 bases, J lost 6 bases, and 13 bases lay in between. Germline CDR1 is SGHAT and CDR2 is FQNNGV. The DNA for the CDR3 is TGTGCCAGCAGCTCTAACATCGGGTCTAATTCACCCCTCCACTTT. This encodes CASSSNIGSNSPLHF.

This clone has just a few counts. This chain connects TRBV5-4 to TRBJ2-7; D is possibly TRBD1 (6 bases). The CDR3 has 14 residues. CDR1 is SGHNT, CDR2 YYREEE, per germline (reference sequence). Deletions cut 3 bases from V and 3 bases from J, with 13 bases between. CDR3 DNA sequence: TGTGCCAGCAGCTCTGACAGGTCCCTCTACGAGCAGTACTTC. Its translation: CASSSDRSLYEQYF.

This chain joins TRBV6-1 and TRBJ2-7, with 10 bases identical to TRBD2. The germline V gene has CDR1 MNHNS and CDR2 SASEGT. The CDR3 is made up of 19 amino acids. V shed 1 base, J shed 0 bases, and the junction held 12 bases outside the gene matches. The CDR3 sequence is CASSEGLAGEVRSSYEQYF. CDR3 sequence (DNA): TGTGCCAGCAGTGAAGGCCTAGCGGGAGAGGTACGGAGCTCCTACGAGCAGTACTTC.

The V gene is TRBV5-4, the J gene TRBJ2-6, with 9 bases lining up with TRBD1. The germline V gene has CDR1 SGHNT and CDR2 YYREEE (reference sequence). The J segment lost 0 bases and the V segment lost 6 bases, leaving 10 bases of the junction unmatched. The CDR3 extends over 18 amino acids. CDR3 region: CASKFGGTGFSGANVLTF. The DNA for the CDR3 is TGTGCCAGCAAGTTCGGGGGGACAGGGTTCTCTGGGGCCAACGTCCTGACTTTC.

The rearrangement links TRBV30 to TRBJ1-1; 7 positions match TRBD1. Trimming at V came to 5 bases and at J to 1 base, leaving 4 bases not matched to a gene. CDR1 and CDR2 (germline): GTSNPN, SVGIG (reference sequence). The CDR3 loop spans 13 amino acids. CDR3 nucleotide sequence: TGTGCCTGGGGCCGACAGGGGAACACTGAAGCTTTCTTT. Protein: CAWGRQGNTEAFF.

This chain joins TRBV21-1 and TRBJ2-5; whether TRBD1, the table's D call, matches the DNA was not checked. TRBV21-1 is assigned pseudogene status. The CDR3 extends over 15 amino acids. This chain's CDR3 is CASSKRPQGRETQYF. The DNA of the CDR3 is TGTGCCAGCAGCAAAAGACCCCAGGGGCGGGAGACCCAGTACTTC.

The gene calls are TRBV6-1 and TRBJ1-1; tentative D call: TRBD1 (6 bases). V gave up 2 bases and J gave up 5 bases, with 18 bases separating them. The CDR3 covers 16 residues. Germline V lookup: CDR1 MNHNS, CDR2 SASEGT. CDR3: CASSEPAAGVATEAFF. The CDR3 nucleotides read TGTGCCAGCAGTGAACCCGCGGCAGGGGTAGCTACTGAAGCTTTCTTT.

This chain links TRBV29-1 with TRBJ1-1; D may be TRBD1 (6 bases). Trimming cost V 4 bases and J 5 bases, with 17 bases left between them. This CDR3 spans 14 amino acids. Germline V gene data show CDR1 as SQVTM and CDR2 as ANQGSEA. CDR3 in DNA: TGCAGCGTTGCCTACCAGGGGCTTCGGACTGAAGCTTTCTTT. It is translated as CSVAYQGLRTEAFF.

The DNA for the CDR3 is TGTGCCAGTAGTATAGCTCCAGGGCAACACTACGAGCAGTACTTC. Protein: CASSIAPGQHYEQYF. The genes are TRBV19 and TRBJ2-7; possible D gene TRBD1, 5 bases. Germline loops: CDR1 LNHDA, CDR2 SQIVND (reference sequence). This CDR3 is built from 15 residues. V lost 1 base and J 3 bases, leaving 13 bases between the germline ends. The whole variable domain, remainder taken from reference TRBV19 and TRBJ2-7, is DGGITQSPKYLFRKEGQNVTLSCEQNLNHDAMYWYRQDPGQGLRLIYYSQIVNDFQKGDIAEGYSVSREKKESFPLTVTSAQKNPTAFYLCASSIAPGQHYEQYFGPGTRLTVT.

CDR3 region: CASSIPTGTNYGYTF. CDR3 nucleotides: TGTGCCAGTAGTATCCCCACGGGGACTAACTATGGCTACACCTTC. The genes are TRBV19 and TRBJ1-2; unclear D gene. With 3 bases removed from V and 0 bases from J, the gap between germline ends came to 11 bases. Germline V gene data show CDR1 as LNHDA and CDR2 as SQIVND (reference sequence). The CDR3 extends over 15 amino acids.

V is TRBV19 and J is TRBJ1-1; the match to TRBD1 covers 10 bases. V was pared by 6 bases and J by 4 bases, with 5 bases of the junction left unmatched. CDR1 LNHDA and CDR2 SQIVND come from the germline V gene (reference sequence). The CDR3 is 14 residues long. CDR3 loop: CASSEDRGFTEAFF. The CDR3 bases are TGTGCCAGTAGCGAGGACAGGGGGTTCACTGAAGCTTTCTTT. Full variable domain (outside the CDR3, taken from reference TRBV19 and TRBJ1-1): DGGITQSPKYLFRKEGQNVTLSCEQNLNHDAMYWYRQDPGQGLRLIYYSQIVNDFQKGDIAEGYSVSREKKESFPLTVTSAQKNPTAFYLCASSEDRGFTEAFFGQGTRLTVV.

This chain connects TRBV5-1 to TRBJ1-1; 7 nucleotides agree with TRBD1. V dropped 6 bases and J dropped 3; count of bases not matched to a gene: 11. The germline V gene encodes CDR1 SGHRS and CDR2 YFSETQ. This CDR3 has 15 residues. The CDR3 loop reads CASNQEGQAYTEAFF. The CDR3 DNA sequence: TGCGCCAGCAACCAAGAAGGACAGGCTTACACTGAAGCTTTCTTT.

The chain is built from TRBV2 and TRBJ1-5; D call uncertain. Germline-derived CDR1 and CDR2 are SNHLY and FYNNEI. Trimming left V 4 bases short and J 1 base short, with 5 bases between. CDR3 length: 13 amino acids. The CDR3 loop is CASSAESNQPQHF. DNA of the CDR3: TGTGCCAGCAGTGCGGAGAGCAATCAGCCCCAGCATTTT. The variable domain in full, completed from reference TRBV2 and TRBJ1-5, reads EPEVTQTPSHQVTQMGQEVILRCVPISNHLYFYWYRQILGQKVEFLVSFYNNEISEKSEIFDDQFSVERPDGSNFTLKIRSTKLEDSAMYFCASSAESNQPQHFGDGTRLSIL.